The clone carrying this T cell receptor (beta chain) was observed a few times. Antigen unknown. UMIs were added to TCR cDNA along with a universal primer site when it was made by 5'RACE template switching. TCRdb re-called the 5' RACE reads with MiXCR, one entry per CDR3 protein. This table holds 500,000 to 650,000 distinct CDR3 sequences, roughly an eighth found once. This entry belongs to a study of T cells after yellow fever vaccination. Findings and limits, study-wide: After the booster, 96% of CD4 and around nine tenths of CD8 primary-response clones were re-detected.

The source of this sequence is a man aged 30-40 years who received the YFV17D yellow fever vaccine. This material consisted of PBMCs, taken on the day of the yellow fever booster vaccination.

The CDR3 loop reads CASSYRRSIETQYF. In nucleotides, the CDR3 is TGTGCCAGCAGTTACCGAAGAAGTATTGAGACCCAGTACTTC. V gene TRBV6-2 or TRBV6-3 combines with J gene TRBJ2-5; no clear D. CDR3 length: 14 residues. V lost 2 bases and J 5 bases, leaving 12 bases between the germline ends. Germline values: CDR1 MNHEY, CDR2 SVGEGT.